Each of the 14 T cell receptor beta chains below was sequenced from the same sample in a study of graft-versus-host responses after intestinal transplantation. Their antigen targets remain unknown. The repertoire was sequenced with immunoSEQ multiplex PCR; TCRdb's copy has only in-frame clones and lacks some. The sample yields about 66,000 clones, 90% seen once. This specimen was unstimulated CD8+ T cells sorted from spleen or lymph node cells, taken before intestinal transplant. The receptor set was obtained from a human donor who received an intestinal transplant.

The rearrangement joins TRBV6-5 to TRBJ2-6; 7 bases are a match to TRBD2. The CDR3 consists of 15 residues. Unmatched junction bases numbered 7, after V lost 7 bases and J lost 4 bases. The germline V gene encodes CDR1 MNHEY and CDR2 SVGAGI. CDR3 coding DNA: TGTGCCAGCACCCTGGGGGGGGGAGGGGCCAACGTCCTGACTTTC. It translates to CASTLGGGGANVLTF.

V is TRBV14 and J is TRBJ1-5; TRBD1 agrees at 7 bases. Germline V gene lookup returns CDR1 SGHDN and CDR2 FVKESK. The CDR3 spans 14 residues. V shed 4 bases and J 7 bases; nucleotides not matched to a gene: 7. CDR3 DNA: TGTGCCAGCAGCCGCGGAGGGGGCCCACAGCCCCAGCATTTT. Translating gives CASSRGGGPQPQHF. Full variable domain (outside the CDR3, taken from reference TRBV14 and TRBJ1-5): EAGVTQFPSHSVIEKGQTVTLRCDPISGHDNLYWYRRVMGKEIKFLLHFVKESKQDESGMPNNRFLAERTGGTYSTLKVQPAELEDSGVYFCASSRGGGPQPQHFGDGTRLSIL.

The chain couples TRBV13 to TRBJ1-1; D ambiguous. Trimming cost V 0 bases and J 0 bases, with 5 bases left between them. Germline V CDR1 and CDR2: PRHDT, FYEKMQ (reference sequence). The CDR3 sequence is 14 residues long. The CDR3 region is CASSLGRLNTEAFF. In DNA, the CDR3 is TGTGCCAGCAGCTTAGGCAGGCTGAACACTGAAGCTTTCTTT.

This clone has just one count. The genes are TRBV2 and TRBJ2-5; TRBD1 matches 10 bases. CDR1 and CDR2 from the germline V gene are SNHLY and FYNNEI. With 7 bases clipped from V and 3 bases from J, the junction kept 2 bases outside the gene matches. The CDR3 contains 13 residues. The CDR3 region is CASIGTGEETQYF. The DNA for the CDR3 is TGTGCCAGCATCGGGACAGGGGAAGAGACCCAGTACTTC.

This clone has more than one count but fewer than ten. The V and J genes are TRBV5-6 and TRBJ1-6; D unclear. Trimming shortened V by 1 base and J by 10 bases, and 6 bases separated the two germline ends. CDR3 length: 12 residues. Germline CDR1 and CDR2: SGHDT and YYEEEE. This chain's CDR3 is CASSLFGSPLHF. The CDR3 DNA reads TGTGCCAGCAGCTTGTTCGGGTCACCCCTCCACTTT.

This clone has only one observation. One junction end does not reproduce the germline sequence, and a read error may be involved. The CDR3 spells CASSVETGGSSEQYF. In nucleotides, the CDR3 is TGTGCCAGCAGCGTAGAGACAGGGGGATCCTCCGAGCAGTACTTC. The chain joins TRBV9 to TRBJ2-7; 9 bases fit TRBD1. The V gene's germline CDR1 is SGDLS and CDR2 YYNGEE. The CDR3 is 15 amino acids.

The chain joins TRBV27 to TRBJ1-5; 9 positions agree with TRBD1. The V segment lost 6 bases and the J segment 5 bases; nucleotides outside the gene matches: 2. This CDR3 spans 13 amino acids. The germline V gene encodes CDR1 MNHEY and CDR2 SMNVEV (reference sequence). The CDR3 sequence is CASRQGADQPQHF. For the CDR3, the DNA is TGTGCCAGCAGACAGGGGGCGGATCAGCCCCAGCATTTT.

This clone was seen a handful of times. The chain combines TRBV4-1 with TRBJ1-6; D is unresolved. V was trimmed by 4 bases and J by 10 bases, leaving 20 bases between them. Germline-derived CDR1 and CDR2 are MGHRA and YSYEKL. The CDR3 contains 16 residues. CDR3 DNA: TGCGCCAGCAGCCCAGCCCCCGGCGGGATCGGGTCACCCCTCCACTTT. Residues: CASSPAPGGIGSPLHF.

The chain has TRBV2 and TRBJ2-1; 7 bases are shared with TRBD2. The CDR3 has 16 residues. Germline loops: CDR1 SNHLY, CDR2 FYNNEI. J lost 1 base, V lost 5 bases, and 8 bases had no gene match. The CDR3 loop reads CASSFGFGGSYNEQFF. CDR3 sequence (DNA): TGTGCCAGCAGTTTCGGGTTCGGGGGGTCCTACAATGAGCAGTTCTTC. Full variable domain (rest looked up from reference TRBV2 and TRBJ2-1): EPEVTQTPSHQVTQMGQEVILRCVPISNHLYFYWYRQILGQKVEFLVSFYNNEISEKSEIFDDQFSVERPDGSNFTLKIRSTKLEDSAMYFCASSFGFGGSYNEQFFGPGTRLTVL.

CDR3 residues: CASSQGTSRYQETQYF. CDR3 nucleotides: TGCGCCAGCAGCCAAGGGACTAGCAGGTACCAAGAGACCCAGTACTTC. This chain uses TRBV4-1 with TRBJ2-5; 8 bases align to TRBD2. CDR1 is MGHRA and CDR2 is YSYEKL in the germline V gene. V lost 1 base and J lost 0; bases outside the gene matches: 4. The CDR3 consists of 16 residues.

This chain connects TRBV2 to TRBJ2-7; 10 nucleotides agree with TRBD1. The CDR3 is 14 residues long. The germline V gene has CDR1 SNHLY and CDR2 FYNNEI. J was trimmed by 3 bases and V by 4 bases; bases with no gene match: 3. The CDR3 here is CASSADRGDYEQYF. The CDR3 region has the DNA TGTGCCAGCAGTGCGGACAGGGGGGACTACGAGCAGTACTTC.

This chain uses TRBV6-5 with TRBJ2-3; 7 nucleotides match TRBD2. The germline V gene has CDR1 MNHEY and CDR2 SVGAGI. The CDR3 contains 14 residues. The junction had 4 bases not matched to a gene; V was cut back by 2 bases and J by 5 bases. The CDR3, as DNA: TGTGCCAGCAGTTACGGGGGGGTTGGAGATACGCAGTATTTT. Translated, it gives CASSYGGVGDTQYF.

The V gene is TRBV27, the J gene TRBJ1-5; unclear D gene. V was trimmed by 5 bases and J by 1 base, leaving 9 bases between them. The CDR3 runs to 14 residues. Germline V gene lookup returns CDR1 MNHEY and CDR2 SMNVEV (reference sequence). The CDR3, as DNA: TGTGCCAGCAGTCCATGGGAGAGCAATCAGCCCCAGCATTTT. Protein product: CASSPWESNQPQHF.

The J gene is TRBJ2-1, the V gene TRBV2; tentative D call: TRBD2 (5 bases). Trimming stripped 7 bases from V and 5 bases from J, with 15 bases between. CDR3 size: 14 residues. The germline V gene encodes CDR1 SNHLY and CDR2 FYNNEI. The CDR3 nucleotides are TGTGCCAGCACCTGGGTAGCGACCCACAATGAGCAGTTCTTC. It codes for CASTWVATHNEQFF.